The rows below give T cell receptor beta chains drawn from one sample of a study of blood T cell repertoires in COVID-19. The method was immunoSEQ multiplex PCR; TCRdb's version includes in-frame clones alone and lacks a portion of them. The sample records 70,000 to 100,000 clones, roughly 90% being singletons. The sequenced sample consisted of peripheral blood. These receptors came from a man aged 50 to 59 with COVID-19, enrolled during active disease. Each CDR3 is given with its conserved first and last residue. A D gene is named only where the DNA matches it firmly. Some rows mark clone size as missing; the rest say once, few, many or name a class of expanded clone.

d_call,clone_size,j_call,v_call,cdr3_aa,cdr3_nt
.,.,TRBJ1-5,TRBV27,CASSLPTGPRAQHF,TGTGCCAGCAGTCTTCCGACAGGCCCTAGGGCCCAGCATTTT
.,.,TRBJ1-5,TRBV19,CASSATVYQPQHF,TGTGCCAGTAGTGCGACAGTCTATCAGCCCCAGCATTTT
TRBD1,.,TRBJ1-3,TRBV7-6,CASSLRGPRNSGNTIYF,TGTGCCAGCAGCTTAAGGGGGCCTCGGAACTCTGGAAACACCATATATTTT
TRBD2,.,TRBJ2-3,TRBV5-1,CASSRGLAGSTDTQYF,TGCGCCAGCAGCAGGGGACTAGCGGGGAGCACAGATACGCAGTATTTT
.,.,TRBJ2-5,TRBV6-5,CASSYVAGETQYF,TGTGCCAGCAGTTATGTCGCGGGGGAGACCCAGTACTTC
.,.,TRBJ2-7,TRBV7-5,CARSLGGGYEQYF,TGTGCCAGAAGCTTAGGAGGGGGCTACGAGCAGTACTTC
.,.,TRBJ1-1,TRBV4-1,CASSQDPGGASTEAFF,TGCGCCAGCAGCCAAGATCCGGGGGGGGCGAGCACTGAAGCTTTCTTT
.,.,TRBJ2-1,TRBV6-2/TRBV6-3,CASSYSSGDNEQFF,TGTGCCAGCAGTTACTCTAGCGGCGACAATGAGCAGTTCTTC
.,.,TRBJ2-7,TRBV9,CASSVDRSPYEQYF,TGTGCCAGCAGCGTAGATCGGTCCCCCTACGAGCAGTACTTC
.,.,TRBJ2-2,TRBV7-3,CASSATRGPGELFF,TGTGCCAGCAGCGCAACCCGGGGTCCCGGGGAGCTGTTTTTT
TRBD1,.,TRBJ1-2,TRBV6-5,CASSPGQEYGYTF,TGTGCCAGCAGTCCCGGACAGGAATATGGCTACACCTTC
.,once,TRBJ1-1,TRBV18,CASSPGRPRQTEAFF,TGTGCCAGCTCCCCTGGGCGACCCCGGCAAACTGAAGCTTTCTTT
TRBD2,.,TRBJ2-7,TRBV28,CASRTSGGASEQYF,TGTGCCAGCAGGACTAGCGGGGGGGCCTCCGAGCAGTACTTC
TRBD1,.,TRBJ2-7,TRBV11-1,CASSLGTGPYEQYF,TGTGCCAGCAGCCTTGGGACAGGACCCTACGAGCAGTACTTC
.,.,TRBJ1-2,TRBV6-1,CASSELRQEWDGYTF,TGTGCCAGCAGTGAGCTCCGACAGGAGTGGGATGGCTACACCTTC
TRBD1,.,TRBJ1-1,TRBV7-8,CASSFASTGVNTEAFF,TGTGCCAGCAGCTTCGCGAGTACAGGGGTAAACACTGAAGCTTTCTTT
.,.,TRBJ1-4,TRBV10-3,CAISPDLVEGLFF,TGTGCCATCAGTCCAGACTTGGTGGAGGGACTGTTTTTT
.,medium-sized,TRBJ1-5,TRBV4-1,CASSQDPDYSNQPQHF,TGCGCCAGCAGCCAAGATCCAGATTATAGCAATCAGCCCCAGCATTTT
TRBD2,.,TRBJ2-3,TRBV24-1,CATSGPGTSGTITDTQYF,TGTGCCACCAGTGGCCCGGGGACTAGCGGGACCATCACAGATACGCAGTATTTT
TRBD1,.,TRBJ2-7,TRBV18,CASSRNHLGTGGSYEQYF,TGTGCCAGCTCACGTAACCACCTCGGGACAGGGGGCTCCTACGAGCAGTACTTC
.,.,TRBJ2-7,TRBV7-2,CASSLGAWDEQYF,TGTGCCAGCAGCTTAGGGGCATGGGACGAGCAGTACTTC
.,.,TRBJ1-1,TRBV19,CASKNRMNTEAFF,TGTGCCAGTAAGAACAGAATGAACACTGAAGCTTTCTTT
TRBD1,.,TRBJ2-7,TRBV5-1,CASSLIDRVSSYEQYF,TGCGCCAGCAGCTTGATTGACAGGGTAAGCTCCTACGAGCAGTACTTC
.,.,TRBJ1-4,TRBV27,CASTGLGEKLFF,TGTGCCAGCACCGGGTTGGGTGAAAAACTGTTTTTT
.,.,TRBJ1-1,TRBV2,CASSEFGEYTEAFF,TGTGCCAGCAGTGAATTCGGTGAATACACTGAAGCTTTCTTT
TRBD1,.,TRBJ1-1,TRBV2,CASSPGSRGFTEAFF,TGTGCCAGCAGTCCTGGGAGCAGGGGGTTCACTGAAGCTTTCTTT
TRBD1,.,TRBJ1-2,TRBV25-1,CASSEGDRHYGYTF,TGTGCCAGCAGTGAAGGGGACAGACACTATGGCTACACCTTC
TRBD1,.,TRBJ2-7,TRBV7-2,CASSADRAYEQYF,TGTGCCAGCAGCGCCGACAGGGCCTACGAGCAGTACTTC
TRBD1,.,TRBJ1-2,TRBV18,CASSLTDRNYGYTF,TGTGCCAGCTCACTAACGGACAGGAACTATGGCTACACCTTC
.,.,TRBJ2-2,TRBV11-3,CASSSFAVTNTGELFF,TGTGCCAGCAGCTCCTTTGCGGTCACGAACACCGGGGAGCTGTTTTTT
.,.,TRBJ1-5,TRBV30,CAWSKGLNQPQHF,TGTGCCTGGAGTAAAGGACTCAATCAGCCCCAGCATTTT
TRBD2,.,TRBJ2-7,TRBV5-1,CASSLTGGYEQYF,TGCGCCAGCAGCTTGACCGGGGGGTACGAGCAGTACTTC
TRBD2,.,TRBJ2-2,TRBV18,CASSLRTSGGPDTGELFF,TGTGCCAGCTCACTACGGACTAGCGGGGGGCCAGACACCGGGGAGCTGTTTTTT
TRBD2,.,TRBJ2-3,TRBV11-2,CASSLAGRGTDTQYF,TGTGCCAGCAGCTTAGCGGGGAGGGGCACAGATACGCAGTATTTT
TRBD1,.,TRBJ1-2,TRBV5-1,CASSLEGGAFNGYTF,TGCGCCAGCAGCTTGGAAGGGGGCGCATTTAATGGCTACACCTTC
TRBD1,.,TRBJ1-1,TRBV9,CASSVGGQGAEAFF,TGTGCCAGCAGCGTAGGAGGACAGGGGGCTGAAGCTTTCTTT
TRBD1,.,TRBJ1-4,TRBV6-5,CASSYSTGNEKLFF,TGTGCCAGCAGTTACTCGACAGGGAATGAAAAACTGTTTTTT
TRBD1,once,TRBJ1-2,TRBV19,CASTLGQAYYGYTF,TGTGCCAGTACCTTGGGACAGGCCTACTATGGCTACACCTTC
.,once,TRBJ2-7,TRBV18,CASSPRGTYEQYF,TGTGCCAGCTCACCAAGGGGGACCTACGAGCAGTACTTC
TRBD1,.,TRBJ1-5,TRBV25-1,CASSESGGQQPQHF,TGTGCCAGCAGTGAATCAGGGGGTCAACAGCCCCAGCATTTT
.,few,TRBJ1-2,TRBV6-5,CASSYATGGYTF,TGTGCCAGCAGTTACGCCACGGGTGGCTACACCTTC
.,.,TRBJ1-1,TRBV19,CASSSGATEAFF,TGTGCCAGTAGTAGTGGGGCCACTGAAGCTTTCTTT
TRBD1,.,TRBJ1-2,TRBV25-1,CASSGQGGEDYGYTF,TGTGCCAGCAGTGGACAGGGAGGAGAAGACTATGGCTACACCTTC
.,.,TRBJ1-1,TRBV4-1,CASSQAIQIMRTEAFF,TGCGCCAGCAGCCAGGCCATACAGATAATGAGAACTGAAGCTTTCTTT
TRBD1,.,TRBJ2-5,TRBV15,CATSFRTGGSETQYF,TGTGCCACCAGCTTCCGGACAGGGGGCTCAGAGACCCAGTACTTC
TRBD1,.,TRBJ2-7,TRBV5-8,CASSKDRVYEQYF,TGTGCCAGCAGCAAAGACAGGGTCTACGAGCAGTACTTC
.,.,TRBJ2-1,TRBV7-6,CASSGYYEQFF,TGTGCCAGCAGCGGTTACTATGAGCAGTTCTTC
.,.,TRBJ1-6,TRBV7-6,CASSLAGTSTGNSPLHF,TGTGCCAGCAGCTTAGCCGGGACGTCTACAGGGAATTCACCCCTCCACTTT